This TCR beta chain was recovered during a study of cytomegalovirus exposure and HLA in healthy donors. Per the germline V gene, CDR1 is DFQATT and CDR2 is SNEGSKA (reference sequence). The CDR3 runs 10 residues. Trimming pared 3 bases from V and 4 bases from J, leaving 4 bases between. In the PCR, 60 Vbeta and 13 Jbeta primers were used. Profiled with immunoSEQ multiplex PCR; TCRdb holds only in-frame clones, not every one. The repertoire includes some 150,000 clones, 65% to 85% of them detected once, and under 2% sits in the top ten. Sequenced input: PBMCs. This clonotype originated in a woman aged 18-29 years in good health and CMV-seronegative. This chain joins TRBV20-1 and TRBJ2-7; D not certain. CDR3 residues: CSASEYEQYF. In nucleotides, the CDR3 is TGCAGTGCTAGCGAGTACGAGCAGTACTTC.